These T cell receptor beta chains were read from a single sample in a study of identical twins. MiXCR, applied by TCRdb to the 5' RACE reads, yields one record per CDR3 protein. The table includes about 890,000 distinct CDR3 sequences, over 9% detected once. These data also featured in a second study, about yellow fever vaccine responses in identical twins.

The sample consisted of PBMCs. The receptor source for this set is a woman younger than 30 in good health. Each CDR3 is given with its conserved first and last residue. A D gene is named only where the DNA matches it firmly. The size of a clone is reported for some rows only, either as once, few or many, or as a class for expanded clones.

>TRBJ2-2|TRBV6-6|-|few
TGTGCCAGCAGCCTCCTTATCGGGGAGCTGTTTTTT
CASSLLIGELFF
>TRBJ2-7|TRBV7-2|TRBD2|many
TGTGCCAGCAGCTTAGATCCGGGAGGGTACGAGCAGTACTTC
CASSLDPGGYEQYF
>TRBJ2-2|TRBV20-1|-|few
TGCAGTGCTAGAGATCTGGGGGAGGACACCGGGGAGCTGTTTTTT
CSARDLGEDTGELFF
>TRBJ1-1|TRBV7-9|-|many
TGTGCCAGCAGCTCACCAACCCAGAGCACTGAAGCTTTCTTT
CASSSPTQSTEAFF
>TRBJ2-2|TRBV5-1|TRBD1|few
TGCGCCAGCAGCCGCAAGGGACAGGCAGACACCGGGGAGCTGTTTTTT
CASSRKGQADTGELFF
>TRBJ2-6|TRBV20-1|-|-
TGCAGTGCTAGCCAGGGTACGGTTAGGTCTGGGGCCAACGTCCTGACTTTC
CSASQGTVRSGANVLTF
>TRBJ2-1|TRBV3-1|-|-
TGTGCCAGCAGCCAAGGGTCCCTGTACAATGAGCAGTTCTTC
CASSQGSLYNEQFF
>TRBJ1-1|TRBV6-5|-|-
TGTGCCAGCAGTTACCCCCCATGGAGCGGGAACACTGAAGCTTTCTTT
CASSYPPWSGNTEAFF
>TRBJ2-1|TRBV27|-|-
TGTGCCAGCAGTCTAGCGCCAAACTCCTACAATGAGCAGTTCTTC
CASSLAPNSYNEQFF
>TRBJ2-1|TRBV28|TRBD2|few
TGTGCCAGCAGTCCCGATCGGAAAGCGGGAGGCAGTGAGCAGTTCTTC
CASSPDRKAGGSEQFF
>TRBJ1-2|TRBV12-3/TRBV12-4|-|-
TGTGCCAGCAGATCCGGGACACTCTTGGAGGGCTACACCTTC
CASRSGTLLEGYTF
>TRBJ2-1|TRBV11-1|TRBD1|few
TGTGCCAGCAGCCGGGACAGGGATACCAATGAGCAGTTCTTC
CASSRDRDTNEQFF
>TRBJ2-2|TRBV15|TRBD2|many
TGTGCCACCAGCGGCTTATATAGCGGGAGGGCGGACACCGGGGAGCTGTTTTTT
CATSGLYSGRADTGELFF
>TRBJ2-3|TRBV24-1|TRBD1|-
TGTGCCACCAGTGATTATCCGGGACAGGGAACAGATACGCAGTATTTT
CATSDYPGQGTDTQYF
>TRBJ1-1|TRBV10-3|-|few
TGTGCCATCAGTGAGTCAGGAGACATCTTCTTAGCTTTCTTT
CAISESGDIFLAFF
>TRBJ2-5|TRBV2|-|-
TGTGCCAGCAGTGAGGAAAGGGCCGGGACCCAAGAGACCCAGTACTTC
CASSEERAGTQETQYF
>TRBJ2-5|TRBV10-3|-|many
TGTGCCATCAGTGAGTACGGGGCTGGAAAAGAGACCCAGTACTTC
CAISEYGAGKETQYF
>TRBJ2-2|TRBV2|-|few
TGTGCCAGCAGAGAAGACAGCTACACCGGGGAGCTGTTTTTT
CASREDSYTGELFF
>TRBJ1-5|TRBV28|-|-
TGTGCCAGCAGTAAACTACAGGCTGGGGGCAATCAGCCCCAGCATTTT
CASSKLQAGGNQPQHF
>TRBJ1-3|TRBV12-3/TRBV12-4|-|few
TGTGCCAGCAGTTTCCCGGACAAGAGAAACACCATATATTTT
CASSFPDKRNTIYF
>TRBJ2-1|TRBV2|TRBD1|few
TGTGCCAGCAGTCAATTTACAGGGGGCGATGAGCAGTTCTTC
CASSQFTGGDEQFF
>TRBJ1-2|TRBV24-1|-|few
TGTGCCACCAGTGACGTTACAGAGACCTACACCTTC
CATSDVTETYTF
>TRBJ2-5|TRBV7-2|-|-
TGTGCCAGCAGCCGAGGGCTTAGGGCAGCCCAAGAGACCCAGTACTTC
CASSRGLRAAQETQYF
>TRBJ2-7|TRBV20-1|-|-
TGCAGTGCTAGAGGGGCTAGCAACCACTACGAGCAGTACTTC
CSARGASNHYEQYF
>TRBJ1-6|TRBV7-8|-|-
TGTGCCAGCAGCATAAGGGACGGAAATTCACCCCTCCACTTT
CASSIRDGNSPLHF
>TRBJ2-5|TRBV10-3|-|many
TGTGCCATCAGTGGACGAGGCCAAGAGACCCAGTACTTC
CAISGRGQETQYF
>TRBJ2-1|TRBV28|-|many
TGTGCCAGCAGTCCCTATCCGGACACCGGGGGCAATGAGCAGTTCTTC
CASSPYPDTGGNEQFF
>TRBJ2-1|TRBV7-9|TRBD2|-
TGTGCCAGGGTTAGCGGGGGCCCGAATGAGCAGTTCTTC
CARVSGGPNEQFF
>TRBJ2-1|TRBV29-1|-|-
TGCAGCGTTGACAGGACCGCCTACAATGAGCAGTTCTTC
CSVDRTAYNEQFF
>TRBJ1-2|TRBV12-3/TRBV12-4|-|-
TGTGCCAGCAGTTTAGAGTCCCCCGGAATCTATGGCTACACCTTC
CASSLESPGIYGYTF
>TRBJ2-2|TRBV7-7|-|-
TGTGCCAGCAGCGCGGACATTTACACCGGGGAGCTGTTTTTT
CASSADIYTGELFF
>TRBJ2-1|TRBV20-1|-|-
TGCAGCTTGTGGGATATAGCACAAGAGGTGGATGAGCAGTTCTTC
CSLWDIAQEVDEQFF
>TRBJ1-5|TRBV29-1|-|many
TGCAGCGCACCTCCCCGTCATCAGCCCCAGCATTTT
CSAPPRHQPQHF
>TRBJ2-3|TRBV7-9|-|-
TGTGCCAGCAGCTTCCAGGCAGGAGATACGCAGTATTTT
CASSFQAGDTQYF
>TRBJ2-1|TRBV4-1|-|-
TGCGCCAGCAGCCAAGCCGCTTCCGTAAGGATTGAGCAGTTCTTC
CASSQAASVRIEQFF
>TRBJ2-5|TRBV2|-|few
TGTGCCAGCACTGAGACCCAGTACTTC
CASTETQYF
>TRBJ2-3|TRBV11-1|TRBD2|-
TGTGCCAGCAGCATCGGACTAGCGGGGGATCCGGGCACAGATACGCAGTATTTT
CASSIGLAGDPGTDTQYF
>TRBJ2-1|TRBV28|-|few
TGTGCCAGCAGTTGGAGGGCATCCTACAATGAGCAGTTCTTC
CASSWRASYNEQFF
>TRBJ2-5|TRBV5-1|TRBD1|many
TGCGCCAGCAGCCAGCCGGGACAGGGGAAGGAGACCCAGTACTTC
CASSQPGQGKETQYF
>TRBJ2-3|TRBV2|TRBD2|-
TGTGCCAGCAGGAGGGCTAGCGGGGGAAAATCTAAAACAGATACGCAGTATTTT
CASRRASGGKSKTDTQYF
>TRBJ2-7|TRBV19|TRBD2|many
TGTGCCAGTAGTGGACCCCTAGCGGGAGGATCCTACGAGCAGTACTTC
CASSGPLAGGSYEQYF
>TRBJ2-1|TRBV12-3/TRBV12-4|TRBD2|-
TGTGCCAGCAGTCCCCGGACTAGCGGGAGGGCCTTGAATGAGCAGTTCTTC
CASSPRTSGRALNEQFF
>TRBJ1-2|TRBV24-1|TRBD1|few
TGTGCCACCAGTGAAAGAGATCGGACAGGGTCCTATGGCTACACCTTC
CATSERDRTGSYGYTF
>TRBJ2-7|TRBV29-1|-|few
TGCAGCGTTGTACAGGGTTTAACCTACGAGCAGTACTTC
CSVVQGLTYEQYF
>TRBJ1-5|TRBV12-3/TRBV12-4|TRBD1|many
TGTGCCAGCAGTTCGGGGCAGGGGGCGAGACAGCCCCAGCATTTT
CASSSGQGARQPQHF
>TRBJ2-1|TRBV5-6|TRBD2|few
TGTGCCAGCAGCCCAGGACTAGCGGGAGGGTTATCCTACAATGAGCAGTTCTTC
CASSPGLAGGLSYNEQFF
>TRBJ1-1|TRBV20-1|TRBD1|-
TGCAGTGCCCTCGGGACAGAGAACACTGAAGCTTTCTTT
CSALGTENTEAFF
>TRBJ2-5|TRBV5-1|TRBD1|-
TGCGCCAGCAGCCCGGAAGACACCAGGGGGCTGGAGACCCAGTACTTC
CASSPEDTRGLETQYF
>TRBJ2-2|TRBV5-1|TRBD1|few
TGCGCCAGCAGCTCCCGGGACAGGGTATACACCGGGGAGCTGTTTTTT
CASSSRDRVYTGELFF
>TRBJ1-4|TRBV12-3/TRBV12-4|-|-
TGTGCCAGCAGTTTTGGGGGAGATGGGGAAAAACTGTTTTTT
CASSFGGDGEKLFF
>TRBJ2-1|TRBV7-2|TRBD2|few
TGTGCCAGCAGCCCGCCGACTAGCGGGAGGAATGAGCAGTTCTTC
CASSPPTSGRNEQFF
>TRBJ1-4|TRBV28|-|-
TGTGCCAGCAGCCGGACGAAGGGGGAAAAACTGTTTTTT
CASSRTKGEKLFF
>TRBJ2-3|TRBV20-1|-|few
TGCAGTGCTACCCGCGGCGACCTGGAGGCAGATACGCAGTATTTT
CSATRGDLEADTQYF
>TRBJ2-1|TRBV20-1|-|few
TGCAGTGCTGGGGGGCGGGACGCGTACAATGAGCAGTTCTTC
CSAGGRDAYNEQFF
>TRBJ1-1|TRBV6-5|-|many
TGTGCCAGCAGTTACGATGGGCGACTGAACACTGAAGCTTTCTTT
CASSYDGRLNTEAFF
>TRBJ2-1|TRBV10-3|TRBD1|-
TGTGCCATCAGTGAGACAGGGGCGACGAGCTCCTACAATGAGCAGTTCTTC
CAISETGATSSYNEQFF
>TRBJ2-1|TRBV7-9|TRBD1|-
TGTGCCAGCAGCTCTATAGACAGGGTCTCCTACAATGAGCAGTTCTTC
CASSSIDRVSYNEQFF
>TRBJ2-1|TRBV20-1|TRBD2|-
TGCAGTGCCGCGACTAGCGGGCTCGCGGACGAGCAGTTCTTC
CSAATSGLADEQFF
>TRBJ2-5|TRBV7-9|TRBD2|-
TGTGCCAGCAGCTTAGCTGAGCGGGGGGGTCAAGAGACCCAGTACTTC
CASSLAERGGQETQYF